The entry below gives a single TCR beta chain sequence along with its context. It was with random hexamers that roughly 0.45 to 1 ug RNA was reverse transcribed. TCRdb used MiXCR to reprocess the immunoSEQ multiplex PCR reads, holding one entry per CDR3 protein. Of about 150,000 distinct CDR3 sequences in the sample, roughly 96% were seen once. There are 13 residues in the CDR3. The germline V gene encodes CDR1 SEHNR and CDR2 FQNEAQ (reference sequence). Trimming took 4 bases from V and 4 from J, leaving 10 bases between them. The study sequenced TCR beta in blood CD8+ and CD4+ T cells. The record originates from a study of CD8 T cells in Susac syndrome. Study context: Patients with Susac syndrome who were sequenced included 5 or 6 with active disease and about 8 in remission. When blood was drawn, the patients with Susac syndrome were therapy-naive, on corticosteroids, or on intravenous immunoglobulin alone.

The chain is built from TRBV7-9 and TRBJ1-1; a weak D match, TRBD1 (6 bases). The specimen sequenced was CD4+ T cells from PBMCs. The source of this sequence is a human donor with Susac syndrome. CDR3 bases: TGTGCCAGCAGCTCCAGGGGTAGCACTGAAGCTTTCTTT. Translating it yields CASSSRGSTEAFF.